What follows is one T cell receptor (beta chain) and its context. This sample was included in a study of blood T cell repertoires in COVID-19. Sequencing used immunoSEQ multiplex PCR; TCRdb keeps in-frame clones, though not all of them. Counted here are 130,000 to 150,000 clones, around four fifths occurring once; the ten biggest clones make up about 3%. Specimen: peripheral blood. The sequence came from a woman aged 40 to 50 with active or convalescent COVID-19.

Here the CDR3 DNA reads TGTGCCAGCACCGACAGCTCGGGTGGCTACACCTTC. Its translation is CASTDSSGGYTF. This chain uses TRBV9 with TRBJ1-2; the D gene is possibly TRBD1 (5 bases). Trimming stripped 6 bases from V and 7 bases from J, with 13 bases between. CDR1 SGDLS and CDR2 YYNGEE come from the germline V gene. This CDR3 has 12 amino acids.